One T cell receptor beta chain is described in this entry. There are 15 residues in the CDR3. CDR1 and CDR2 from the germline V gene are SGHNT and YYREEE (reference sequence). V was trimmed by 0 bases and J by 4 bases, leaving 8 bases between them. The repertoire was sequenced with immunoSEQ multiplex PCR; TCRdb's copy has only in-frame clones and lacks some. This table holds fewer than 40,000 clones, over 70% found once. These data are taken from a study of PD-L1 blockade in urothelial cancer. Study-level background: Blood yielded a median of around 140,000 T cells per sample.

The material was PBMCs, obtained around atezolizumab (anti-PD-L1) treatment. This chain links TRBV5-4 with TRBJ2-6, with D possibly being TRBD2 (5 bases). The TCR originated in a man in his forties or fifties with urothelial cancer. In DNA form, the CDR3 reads TGTGCCAGCAGCTTGGCCGGAGGAGGGGCCAACGTCCTGACTTTC. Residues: CASSLAGGGANVLTF. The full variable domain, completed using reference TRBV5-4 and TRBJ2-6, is ETGVTQSPTHLIKTRGQQVTLRCSSQSGHNTVSWYQQALGQGPQFIFQYYREEENGRGNFPPRFSGLQFPNYSSELNVNALELDDSALYLCASSLAGGGANVLTFGAGSRLTVL.